The rows below give T cell receptor beta chains drawn from one sample of a study of blood T cell dynamics during melanoma immunotherapy. Repertoires were generated with immunoSEQ multiplex PCR, while TCRdb's copy carries only in-frame clones and drops some. This table holds more than 15,000 clones, roughly nine tenths found once. The sample consisted of blood, taken from a patient treated with checkpoint blockade. The receptors were sampled from a human donor with melanoma. CDR3s include the opening cysteine and the closing phenylalanine or tryptophan. D genes are given only for firm matches. A clone size is listed for some rows: how often the clone was seen (once, few, many), or a class if it is expanded.

V gene: TRBV19
J gene: TRBJ1-1
D gene: -
clone size: -
CDR3 protein: CASSVHLNTEAFF
CDR3 DNA: TGTGCCAGTAGTGTCCACCTGAACACTGAAGCTTTCTTT

V gene: TRBV6-5
J gene: TRBJ1-1
D gene: -
clone size: once
CDR3 protein: CASSPNGNTEAFF
CDR3 DNA: TGTGCCAGCAGCCCAAACGGGAACACTGAAGCTTTCTTT

V gene: TRBV23-1
J gene: TRBJ2-7
D gene: -
clone size: few
CDR3 protein: CASSQSQQRYEQYF
CDR3 DNA: TGCGCCAGCAGTCAATCACAGCAGCGATACGAGCAGTACTTC

V gene: TRBV6-6
J gene: TRBJ2-2
D gene: -
clone size: -
CDR3 protein: CASSRMVELFF
CDR3 DNA: TGTGCCAGCAGCCGTATGGTGGAGCTGTTTTTT

V gene: TRBV7-3
J gene: TRBJ2-3
D gene: TRBD2
clone size: -
CDR3 protein: CASSLKGTSGSTDTQYF
CDR3 DNA: TGTGCCAGCAGCCTAAAAGGGACTAGCGGGAGCACAGATACGCAGTATTTT

V gene: TRBV28
J gene: TRBJ2-7
D gene: -
clone size: -
CDR3 protein: CASSSLSDLKSSYEQYF
CDR3 DNA: TGTGCCAGCAGTTCCCTCTCCGACCTTAAGAGCTCCTACGAGCAGTACTTC

V gene: TRBV28
J gene: TRBJ1-1
D gene: -
clone size: -
CDR3 protein: CASSLAMGTEAFF
CDR3 DNA: TGTGCCAGCAGTTTAGCCATGGGCACTGAAGCTTTCTTT

V gene: TRBV27
J gene: TRBJ2-7
D gene: TRBD2
clone size: -
CDR3 protein: CASRASGSNEQYF
CDR3 DNA: TGTGCCAGCAGGGCTAGCGGGAGCAACGAGCAGTACTTC

V gene: TRBV6-1
J gene: TRBJ2-7
D gene: -
clone size: -
CDR3 protein: CASSEGETGVYEQYF
CDR3 DNA: TGTGCCAGCAGTGAAGGGGAAACGGGAGTCTACGAGCAGTACTTC

V gene: TRBV7-2
J gene: TRBJ2-5
D gene: TRBD2
clone size: -
CDR3 protein: CASSTGLAGGLIGETQYF
CDR3 DNA: TGTGCCAGCAGCACCGGACTAGCGGGAGGGCTAATTGGGGAGACCCAGTACTTC

V gene: TRBV28
J gene: TRBJ2-5
D gene: TRBD1
clone size: few
CDR3 protein: CASSRIDRGRKETQYF
CDR3 DNA: TGTGCCAGCAGTAGGATTGACAGGGGGCGCAAAGAGACCCAGTACTTC

V gene: TRBV19
J gene: TRBJ2-2
D gene: TRBD1
clone size: once
CDR3 protein: CASNNRGMTGELFF
CDR3 DNA: TGTGCCAGTAATAACAGGGGGATGACCGGGGAGCTGTTTTTT

V gene: TRBV4-3
J gene: TRBJ2-3
D gene: -
clone size: -
CDR3 protein: CASSQGGMMGDTQYF
CDR3 DNA: TGCGCCAGCAGCCAAGGCGGGATGATGGGAGATACGCAGTATTTT

V gene: TRBV5-1
J gene: TRBJ1-2
D gene: TRBD1
clone size: few
CDR3 protein: CASSLAGDRVGYTF
CDR3 DNA: TGCGCCAGCAGCTTGGCCGGGGACAGGGTTGGCTACACCTTC

V gene: TRBV7-3
J gene: TRBJ2-1
D gene: TRBD2
clone size: -
CDR3 protein: CASSSLADPYNEQFF
CDR3 DNA: TGTGCCAGCAGCTCACTAGCGGACCCCTACAATGAGCAGTTCTTC

V gene: TRBV19
J gene: TRBJ1-1
D gene: TRBD1
clone size: -
CDR3 protein: CASSIGTGRGTEAFF
CDR3 DNA: TGTGCCAGTAGTATAGGGACAGGGAGAGGGACTGAAGCTTTCTTT

V gene: TRBV13
J gene: TRBJ2-7
D gene: TRBD1
clone size: -
CDR3 protein: CASSPGTDDYEQYF
CDR3 DNA: TGTGCCAGCAGCCCAGGGACAGATGACTACGAGCAGTACTTC

V gene: TRBV9
J gene: TRBJ1-5
D gene: TRBD1
clone size: -
CDR3 protein: CASSDRGGNQPQHF
CDR3 DNA: TGTGCCAGCAGCGACAGGGGGGGCAATCAGCCCCAGCATTTT

V gene: TRBV5-1
J gene: TRBJ1-2
D gene: -
clone size: -
CDR3 protein: CASSLNIGGDPSSNYGYTF
CDR3 DNA: TGCGCCAGCAGCTTGAATATAGGGGGGGACCCCTCCTCTAACTATGGCTACACCTTC

V gene: TRBV7-3
J gene: TRBJ2-1
D gene: TRBD1
clone size: -
CDR3 protein: CASSSRQGWNEQFF
CDR3 DNA: TGTGCCAGCAGCTCGCGACAGGGTTGGAATGAGCAGTTCTTC

V gene: TRBV21-1
J gene: TRBJ2-7
D gene: -
clone size: few
CDR3 protein: CASSKGGGFYEQYF
CDR3 DNA: TGTGCCAGCAGCAAAGGGGGCGGGTTCTACGAGCAGTACTTC

V gene: TRBV7-2
J gene: TRBJ2-7
D gene: TRBD2
clone size: -
CDR3 protein: CASSLGGTTFYEQYF
CDR3 DNA: TGTGCCAGCAGCTTAGGGGGGACTACCTTCTACGAGCAGTACTTC

V gene: TRBV28
J gene: TRBJ1-1
D gene: -
clone size: -
CDR3 protein: CASGTRSGAFF
CDR3 DNA: TGTGCCAGCGGCACGAGATCTGGAGCTTTCTTT

V gene: TRBV7-3
J gene: TRBJ2-2
D gene: -
clone size: -
CDR3 protein: CASSLAITGELFF
CDR3 DNA: TGTGCCAGCAGCTTAGCGATCACCGGGGAGCTGTTTTTT

V gene: TRBV27
J gene: TRBJ2-7
D gene: TRBD2
clone size: -
CDR3 protein: CASSFRREGYEQYF
CDR3 DNA: TGTGCCAGCAGTTTCCGTCGGGAGGGTTACGAGCAGTACTTC

V gene: TRBV19
J gene: TRBJ1-4
D gene: -
clone size: -
CDR3 protein: CASSPVGEKLFF
CDR3 DNA: TGTGCCAGTAGTCCCGTGGGGGAAAAACTGTTTTTT

V gene: TRBV18
J gene: TRBJ1-1
D gene: -
clone size: once
CDR3 protein: CASSPEFGTEAFF
CDR3 DNA: TGTGCCAGCTCACCGGAGTTTGGCACTGAAGCTTTCTTT

V gene: TRBV7-9
J gene: TRBJ2-7
D gene: -
clone size: -
CDR3 protein: CASSTTGVEQYF
CDR3 DNA: TGTGCCAGCAGCACGACAGGTGTGGAGCAGTACTTC

V gene: TRBV28
J gene: TRBJ1-5
D gene: -
clone size: -
CDR3 protein: CASSPGGVGNQPQHF
CDR3 DNA: TGTGCCAGCAGTCCCGGCGGGGTTGGCAATCAGCCCCAGCATTTT

V gene: TRBV7-2
J gene: TRBJ2-3
D gene: TRBD2
clone size: -
CDR3 protein: CASSLVTGGLDTQYF
CDR3 DNA: TGTGCCAGCAGCTTAGTGACGGGAGGGCTGGATACGCAGTATTTT

V gene: TRBV28
J gene: TRBJ2-5
D gene: -
clone size: few
CDR3 protein: CASSSEVETQYF
CDR3 DNA: TGTGCCAGCAGTTCTGAAGTGGAGACCCAGTACTTC

V gene: TRBV7-6
J gene: TRBJ2-1
D gene: -
clone size: -
CDR3 protein: CASSLIPGTYNEQFF
CDR3 DNA: TGTGCCAGCAGCTTAATCCCAGGGACTTACAATGAGCAGTTCTTC

V gene: TRBV6-5
J gene: TRBJ2-5
D gene: TRBD1
clone size: -
CDR3 protein: CAIARDRQETQYF
CDR3 DNA: TGTGCCATCGCCAGGGACAGGCAAGAGACCCAGTACTTC

V gene: TRBV27
J gene: TRBJ2-3
D gene: -
clone size: -
CDR3 protein: CASRPWAGGTDTQYF
CDR3 DNA: TGTGCCAGCAGACCGTGGGCCGGGGGCACAGATACGCAGTATTTT

V gene: TRBV6-4
J gene: TRBJ1-2
D gene: -
clone size: -
CDR3 protein: CASSDPGENYTILGGYTF
CDR3 DNA: TGTGCCAGCAGTGACCCAGGTGAAAATTATACCATTTTAGGTGGCTACACCTTC

V gene: TRBV5-6
J gene: TRBJ1-5
D gene: TRBD1
clone size: -
CDR3 protein: CASSPGQGNQPQHF
CDR3 DNA: TGTGCCAGCAGCCCGGGACAGGGTAATCAGCCCCAGCATTTT

V gene: TRBV27
J gene: TRBJ2-5
D gene: TRBD1
clone size: -
CDR3 protein: CASSRRGQVVGETQYF
CDR3 DNA: TGTGCCAGCAGTAGGCGGGGACAGGTCGTCGGTGAGACCCAGTACTTC

V gene: TRBV28
J gene: TRBJ1-1
D gene: -
clone size: -
CDR3 protein: CASSLSPSLGTEAFF
CDR3 DNA: TGTGCCAGCAGTTTATCTCCCTCTTTGGGGACTGAAGCTTTCTTT

V gene: TRBV2
J gene: TRBJ1-3
D gene: -
clone size: once
CDR3 protein: CASSEDSSSGNTIYF
CDR3 DNA: TGTGCCAGCAGTGAGGACTCGAGCTCTGGAAACACCATATATTTT

V gene: TRBV7-2
J gene: TRBJ2-3
D gene: -
clone size: -
CDR3 protein: CASSLLAADTQYF
CDR3 DNA: TGTGCCAGCAGCTTACTAGCTGCGGATACGCAGTATTTT

V gene: TRBV5-5
J gene: TRBJ1-1
D gene: -
clone size: -
CDR3 protein: CASSMGSGTEAFF
CDR3 DNA: TGTGCCAGCAGCATGGGGTCGGGCACTGAAGCTTTCTTT

V gene: TRBV5-1
J gene: TRBJ2-3
D gene: TRBD2
clone size: -
CDR3 protein: CASSLSPGGRDTDTQYF
CDR3 DNA: TGCGCCAGCAGCTTGTCGCCGGGGGGGCGGGACACAGATACGCAGTATTTT

V gene: TRBV4-1
J gene: TRBJ2-7
D gene: TRBD2
clone size: -
CDR3 protein: CASSQEPPGLAGGREQYF
CDR3 DNA: TGCGCCAGCAGCCAGGAGCCCCCAGGGCTAGCGGGAGGGCGCGAGCAGTACTTC

V gene: TRBV30
J gene: TRBJ1-5
D gene: -
clone size: once
CDR3 protein: CAWSAGISNQPQHF
CDR3 DNA: TGTGCCTGGAGTGCAGGCATTAGCAATCAGCCCCAGCATTTT

V gene: TRBV6-4
J gene: TRBJ1-1
D gene: -
clone size: -
CDR3 protein: CASKAGEGLNTEAFF
CDR3 DNA: TGTGCCAGCAAAGCGGGGGAGGGGTTGAACACTGAAGCTTTCTTT

V gene: TRBV7-2
J gene: TRBJ2-1
D gene: TRBD1
clone size: once
CDR3 protein: CASSSRQGGYNEQFF
CDR3 DNA: TGTGCCAGCAGCTCAAGACAGGGGGGCTACAATGAGCAGTTCTTC

V gene: TRBV6-1
J gene: TRBJ1-1
D gene: -
clone size: few
CDR3 protein: CASSWTRNTEAFF
CDR3 DNA: TGTGCCAGCAGTTGGACAAGGAACACTGAAGCTTTCTTT

V gene: TRBV28
J gene: TRBJ2-2
D gene: -
clone size: -
CDR3 protein: CASSLEGSGTGELFF
CDR3 DNA: TGTGCCAGCAGTTTGGAGGGGTCCGGCACCGGGGAGCTGTTTTTT

V gene: TRBV5-4
J gene: TRBJ1-3
D gene: -
clone size: -
CDR3 protein: CASSASLENTIYF
CDR3 DNA: TGTGCCAGCAGCGCCTCTTTGGAAAACACCATATATTTT

V gene: TRBV5-1
J gene: TRBJ1-1
D gene: -
clone size: -
CDR3 protein: CASSLTGPGTEAFF
CDR3 DNA: TGCGCCAGCAGCTTGACAGGGCCGGGGACTGAAGCTTTCTTT

V gene: TRBV28
J gene: TRBJ2-7
D gene: -
clone size: -
CDR3 protein: CASSLGYIYEQYF
CDR3 DNA: TGTGCCAGCAGTTTAGGATATATCTACGAGCAGTACTTC

V gene: TRBV7-9
J gene: TRBJ1-4
D gene: TRBD1
clone size: -
CDR3 protein: CASSPGQANANEKLFF
CDR3 DNA: TGTGCCAGCAGCCCGGGACAGGCCAATGCTAATGAAAAACTGTTTTTT

V gene: TRBV5-6
J gene: TRBJ1-5
D gene: -
clone size: -
CDR3 protein: CASSLRTHDSNQPQHF
CDR3 DNA: TGTGCCAGCAGCTTGCGGACCCACGACAGCAATCAGCCCCAGCATTTT

V gene: TRBV10-3
J gene: TRBJ1-2
D gene: -
clone size: -
CDR3 protein: CAISESKRGFLNYGYTF
CDR3 DNA: TGTGCCATCAGTGAGTCGAAGAGGGGGTTCCTTAACTATGGCTACACCTTC

V gene: TRBV28
J gene: TRBJ2-1
D gene: -
clone size: once
CDR3 protein: CASSLLVNEQFF
CDR3 DNA: TGTGCCAGCAGCTTACTAGTGAATGAGCAGTTCTTC

V gene: TRBV19
J gene: TRBJ1-6
D gene: -
clone size: -
CDR3 protein: CASSPTGRDYNSPLHF
CDR3 DNA: TGTGCCAGTAGTCCCACGGGGCGCGACTATAATTCACCCCTCCACTTT

V gene: TRBV5-1
J gene: TRBJ2-3
D gene: TRBD2
clone size: -
CDR3 protein: CASSDLAGGPGDTQYF
CDR3 DNA: TGCGCCAGCAGCGATCTAGCGGGAGGGCCAGGGGATACGCAGTATTTT

V gene: TRBV5-4
J gene: TRBJ1-4
D gene: TRBD1
clone size: -
CDR3 protein: CASSPDRKGATNEKLFF
CDR3 DNA: TGTGCCAGCAGCCCGGACAGGAAGGGAGCAACTAATGAAAAACTGTTTTTT

V gene: TRBV11-1
J gene: TRBJ2-2
D gene: TRBD1
clone size: once
CDR3 protein: CASSPLSRGQGTGELFF
CDR3 DNA: TGTGCCAGCAGCCCTCTTTCTCGAGGACAGGGCACCGGGGAGCTGTTTTTT